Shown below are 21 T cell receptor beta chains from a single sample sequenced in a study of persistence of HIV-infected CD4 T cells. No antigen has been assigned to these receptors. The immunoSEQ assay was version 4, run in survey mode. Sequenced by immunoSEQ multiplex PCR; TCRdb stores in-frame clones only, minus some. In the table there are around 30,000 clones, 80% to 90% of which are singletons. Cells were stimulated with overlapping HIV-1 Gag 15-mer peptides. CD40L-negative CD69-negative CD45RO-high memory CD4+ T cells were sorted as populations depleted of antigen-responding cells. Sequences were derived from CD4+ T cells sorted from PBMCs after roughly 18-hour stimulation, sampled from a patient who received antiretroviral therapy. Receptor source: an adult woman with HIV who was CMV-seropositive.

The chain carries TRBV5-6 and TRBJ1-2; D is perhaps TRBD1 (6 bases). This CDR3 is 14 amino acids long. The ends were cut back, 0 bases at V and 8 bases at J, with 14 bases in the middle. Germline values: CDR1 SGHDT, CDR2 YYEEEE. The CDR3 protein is CASSLAWDTWGYTF. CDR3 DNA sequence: TGTGCCAGCAGCTTGGCCTGGGACACGTGGGGCTACACCTTC.

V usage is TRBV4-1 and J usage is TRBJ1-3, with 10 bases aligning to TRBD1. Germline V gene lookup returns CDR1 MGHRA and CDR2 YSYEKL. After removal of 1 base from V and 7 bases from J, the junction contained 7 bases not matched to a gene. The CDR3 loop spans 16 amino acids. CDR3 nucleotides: TGCGCCAGCAGCCAAGTTTCCGGGACAGGGGTGAACACCATATATTTT. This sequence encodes CASSQVSGTGVNTIYF.

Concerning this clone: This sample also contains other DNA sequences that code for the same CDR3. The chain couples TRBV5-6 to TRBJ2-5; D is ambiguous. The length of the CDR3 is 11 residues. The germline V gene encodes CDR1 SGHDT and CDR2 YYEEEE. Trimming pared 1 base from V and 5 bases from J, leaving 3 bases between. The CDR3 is CASSLRETQYF. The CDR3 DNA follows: TGTGCCAGCAGCTTGAGGGAGACCCAGTACTTC.

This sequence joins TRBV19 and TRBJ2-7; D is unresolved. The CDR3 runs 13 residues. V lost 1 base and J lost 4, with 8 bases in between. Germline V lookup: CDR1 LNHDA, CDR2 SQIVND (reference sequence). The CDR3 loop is CASSIGELYEQYF. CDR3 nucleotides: TGTGCCAGTAGTATAGGAGAACTATACGAGCAGTACTTC.

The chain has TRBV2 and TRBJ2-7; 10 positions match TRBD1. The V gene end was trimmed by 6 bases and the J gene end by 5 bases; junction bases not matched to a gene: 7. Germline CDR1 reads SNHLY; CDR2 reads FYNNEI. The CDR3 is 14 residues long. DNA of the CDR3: TGTGCCAGCAGGCCGGGACAGGGGATAGACGAGCAGTACTTC. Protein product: CASRPGQGIDEQYF. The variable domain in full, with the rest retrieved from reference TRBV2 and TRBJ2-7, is EPEVTQTPSHQVTQMGQEVILRCVPISNHLYFYWYRQILGQKVEFLVSFYNNEISEKSEIFDDQFSVERPDGSNFTLKIRSTKLEDSAMYFCASRPGQGIDEQYFGPGTRLTVT.

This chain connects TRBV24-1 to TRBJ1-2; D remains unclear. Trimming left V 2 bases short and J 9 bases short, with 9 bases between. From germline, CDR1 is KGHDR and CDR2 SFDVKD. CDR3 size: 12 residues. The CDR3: CATSDSPESYTF. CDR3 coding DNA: TGTGCCACCAGTGATTCGCCGGAAAGCTACACCTTC.

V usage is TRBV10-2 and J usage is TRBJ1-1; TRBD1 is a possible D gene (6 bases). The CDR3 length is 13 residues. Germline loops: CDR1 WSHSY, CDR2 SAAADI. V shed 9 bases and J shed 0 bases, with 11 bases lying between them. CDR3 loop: CASQDSLNTEAFF. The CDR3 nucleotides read TGCGCCAGTCAGGACAGCTTGAACACTGAAGCTTTCTTT.

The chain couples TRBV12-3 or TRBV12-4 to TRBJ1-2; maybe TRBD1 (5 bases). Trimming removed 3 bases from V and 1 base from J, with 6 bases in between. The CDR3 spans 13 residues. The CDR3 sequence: CASSLTVNYGYTF. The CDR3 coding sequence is TGTGCCAGCAGTTTGACAGTTAACTATGGCTACACCTTC.

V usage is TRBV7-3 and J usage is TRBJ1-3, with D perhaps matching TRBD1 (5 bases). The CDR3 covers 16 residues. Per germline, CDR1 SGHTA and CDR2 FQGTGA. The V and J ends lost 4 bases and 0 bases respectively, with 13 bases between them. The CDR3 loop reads CASSSVGATSGNTIYF. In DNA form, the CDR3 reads TGTGCCAGCAGCTCCGTAGGGGCAACCTCTGGAAACACCATATATTTT.

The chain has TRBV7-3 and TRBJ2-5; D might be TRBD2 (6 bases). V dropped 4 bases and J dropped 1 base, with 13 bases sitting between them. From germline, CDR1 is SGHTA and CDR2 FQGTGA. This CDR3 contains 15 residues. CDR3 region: CASSSGGSPQETQYF. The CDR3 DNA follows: TGTGCCAGCAGCTCTGGGGGGAGTCCCCAAGAGACCCAGTACTTC.

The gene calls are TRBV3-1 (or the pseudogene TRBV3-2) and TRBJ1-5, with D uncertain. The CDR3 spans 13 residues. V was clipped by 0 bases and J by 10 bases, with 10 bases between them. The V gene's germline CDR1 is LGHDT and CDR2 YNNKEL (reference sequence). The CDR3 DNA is TGTGCCAGCAGCCAAGATCAGGTGGAACCCCAGCATTTT. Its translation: CASSQDQVEPQHF.

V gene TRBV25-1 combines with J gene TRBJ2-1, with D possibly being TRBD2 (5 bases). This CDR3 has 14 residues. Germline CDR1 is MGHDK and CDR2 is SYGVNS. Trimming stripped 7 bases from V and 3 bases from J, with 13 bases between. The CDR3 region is CASKAEHYYNEQFF. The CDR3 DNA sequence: TGTGCCAGCAAAGCGGAACACTACTACAATGAGCAGTTCTTC.

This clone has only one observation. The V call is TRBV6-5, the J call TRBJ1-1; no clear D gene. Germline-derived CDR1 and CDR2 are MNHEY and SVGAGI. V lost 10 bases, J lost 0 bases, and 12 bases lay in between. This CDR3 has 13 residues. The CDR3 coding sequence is TGTGCCATTAGGGAACACTTGAACACTGAAGCTTTCTTT. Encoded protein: CAIREHLNTEAFF.

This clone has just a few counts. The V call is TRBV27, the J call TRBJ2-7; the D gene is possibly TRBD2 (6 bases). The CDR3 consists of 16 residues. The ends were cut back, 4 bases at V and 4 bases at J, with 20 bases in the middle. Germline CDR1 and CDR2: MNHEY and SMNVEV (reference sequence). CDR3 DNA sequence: TGTGCCAGCAGTTCGCTCCGGTCGCGGGGATTTTACGAGCAGTACTTC. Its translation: CASSSLRSRGFYEQYF.

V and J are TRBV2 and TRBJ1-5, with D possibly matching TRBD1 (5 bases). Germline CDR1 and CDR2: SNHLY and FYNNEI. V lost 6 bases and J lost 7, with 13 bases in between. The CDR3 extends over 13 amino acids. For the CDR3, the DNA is TGTGCCAGCAGGGAGAAGGGGTACCAGCCCCAGCATTTT. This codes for CASREKGYQPQHF.

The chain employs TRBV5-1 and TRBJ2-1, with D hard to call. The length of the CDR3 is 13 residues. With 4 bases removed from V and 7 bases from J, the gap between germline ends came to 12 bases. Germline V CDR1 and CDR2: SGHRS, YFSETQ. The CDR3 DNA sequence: TGCGCCAGCAGCGAGGACGCTAGGAATGAGCAGTTCTTC. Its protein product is CASSEDARNEQFF.

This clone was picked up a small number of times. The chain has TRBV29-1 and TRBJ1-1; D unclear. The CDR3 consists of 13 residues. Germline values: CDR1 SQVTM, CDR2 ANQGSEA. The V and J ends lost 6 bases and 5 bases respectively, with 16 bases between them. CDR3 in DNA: TGCAGCGTCACCCAAGGGTATGGTACTGAAGCTTTCTTT. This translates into CSVTQGYGTEAFF.

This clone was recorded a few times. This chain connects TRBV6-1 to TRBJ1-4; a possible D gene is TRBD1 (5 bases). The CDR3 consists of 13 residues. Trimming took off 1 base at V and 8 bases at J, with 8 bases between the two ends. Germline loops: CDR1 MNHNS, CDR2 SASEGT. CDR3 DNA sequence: TGTGCCAGCAGTGAAGGACAGCAAGAAAAACTGTTTTTT. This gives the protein CASSEGQQEKLFF.

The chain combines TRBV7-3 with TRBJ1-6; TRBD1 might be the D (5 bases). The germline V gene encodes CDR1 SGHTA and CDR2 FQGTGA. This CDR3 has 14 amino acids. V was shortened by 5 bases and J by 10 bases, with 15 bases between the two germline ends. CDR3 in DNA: TGTGCCAGCAGCCCCCAGGGTTCGGGGTCACCCCTCCACTTT. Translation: CASSPQGSGSPLHF.

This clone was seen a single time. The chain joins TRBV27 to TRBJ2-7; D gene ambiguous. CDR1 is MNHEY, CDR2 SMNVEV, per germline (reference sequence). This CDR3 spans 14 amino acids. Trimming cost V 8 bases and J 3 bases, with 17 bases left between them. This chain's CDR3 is CASSKGGKNYEQYF. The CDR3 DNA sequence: TGTGCCAGCTCGAAAGGTGGGAAGAACTACGAGCAGTACTTC.

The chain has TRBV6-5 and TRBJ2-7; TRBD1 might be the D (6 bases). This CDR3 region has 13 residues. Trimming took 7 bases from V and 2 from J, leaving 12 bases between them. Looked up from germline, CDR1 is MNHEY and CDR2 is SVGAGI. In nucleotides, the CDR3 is TGTGCCAGCACCCCCAGGGGACCCTACGAGCAGTACTTC. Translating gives CASTPRGPYEQYF.